A single sample is the source of the 21 T cell receptor beta chains below, sequenced in a study of blood T cell repertoires in COVID-19. Measured with immunoSEQ multiplex PCR; TCRdb has only the in-frame clones, and not every one. Among under 250,000 clones, about four fifths were seen once, and the ten largest hold 7.5% to 10%. The specimen sequenced was peripheral blood. The receptors derive from a man older than 75 with acute or convalescent COVID-19.

The gene calls are TRBV6-5 and TRBJ2-7; TRBD1 aligns across 7 bases. Germline lookup yields CDR1 MNHEY and CDR2 SVGAGI. The CDR3 is 15 residues long. With V trimmed by 7 bases and J by 1 base, 10 bases remained unmatched. The CDR3 is CASTPRGTPSYEQYF. CDR3 DNA: TGTGCCAGCACCCCCAGGGGGACCCCTTCCTACGAGCAGTACTTC.

This chain joins TRBV5-8 and TRBJ1-4, with 11 positions matching TRBD1. The CDR3 has 16 amino acids. CDR1 is SGHTS, CDR2 YDEGEE, per germline. The V gene end was trimmed by 4 bases and the J gene end by 0 bases; junction bases not matched to a gene: 2. The DNA for the CDR3 is TGTGCCAGCAGCCCGGGACAGGGGGCAACTAATGAAAAACTGTTTTTT. Protein sequence: CASSPGQGATNEKLFF. The full variable domain, rest sourced from reference TRBV5-8 and TRBJ1-4, is EAGVTQSPTHLIKTRGQQATLRCSPISGHTSVYWYQQALGLGLQFLLWYDEGEERNRGNFPPRFSGRQFPNYSSELNVNALELEDSALYLCASSPGQGATNEKLFFGSGTQLSVL.

CDR3 DNA sequence: TGTGCCAGCAGAGAGCCGGGACAGGGGGAGGGTACGCAGTATTTT. Translation: CASREPGQGEGTQYF. The chain combines TRBV7-2 with TRBJ2-3, with TRBD1 identical over 11 bases. The V gene's germline CDR1 is SGHTA and CDR2 FQGNSA. This CDR3 has 15 amino acids. V lost 6 bases to trimming and J lost 8 bases; unmatched junction nucleotides: 10.

V gene TRBV18 combines with J gene TRBJ2-5; 8 bases agree with TRBD1. The CDR3 has 15 residues. V shed 3 bases, J shed 2 bases, and the junction held 5 bases outside the gene matches. The germline V gene has CDR1 KGHSH and CDR2 LQKENI. Here the CDR3 reads CASSPLGQVQETQYF. CDR3 coding DNA: TGTGCCAGCTCACCCCTGGGACAGGTACAAGAGACCCAGTACTTC.

The chain links TRBV11-2 to TRBJ2-7; a weak D match, TRBD2 (6 bases). The CDR3 has 15 amino acids. Deletions cut 3 bases from V and 2 bases from J, with 14 bases between. The germline CDR1 and CDR2 sequences are SGHAT and FQNNGV. CDR3 region: CASSFWGGGTYEQYF. Written as DNA, the CDR3 is TGTGCCAGCAGCTTTTGGGGAGGAGGAACCTACGAGCAGTACTTC.

The J gene is TRBJ2-1, the V gene TRBV27; TRBD2 aligns across 9 bases. Germline V gives CDR1 MNHEY, CDR2 SMNVEV (reference sequence). The CDR3 is 20 amino acids. After removal of 3 bases from V and 5 bases from J, the junction contained 20 bases not matched to a gene. CDR3 in DNA: TGTGCCAGCAGTTTCCTTCATTACAGGGGAGCGGGAGGCCCAGACAATGAGCAGTTCTTC. It yields the protein CASSFLHYRGAGGPDNEQFF.

This sequence joins TRBV29-1 and TRBJ2-2; 13 nucleotides align to TRBD2. CDR1 SQVTM and CDR2 ANQGSEA come from the germline V gene. This CDR3 contains 17 residues. V shed 3 bases, J shed 0 bases, and the junction held 4 bases outside the gene matches. This CDR3 is CSVDRGLAGSNTGELFF. In nucleotides, the CDR3 is TGCAGCGTTGATCGGGGACTAGCGGGATCGAACACCGGGGAGCTGTTTTTT.

CDR3 DNA: TGCGGGTGGACATTTAACTATGGCTACACCTTC. This translates into CGWTFNYGYTF. J is TRBJ1-2 and V is TRBV20-1, with D possibly being TRBD1 (5 bases). Germline V gene lookup returns CDR1 DFQATT and CDR2 SNEGSKA (reference sequence). This CDR3 spans 11 amino acids.

V is TRBV7-9 and J is TRBJ2-7; TRBD2 matches at 7 bases. V was clipped by 4 bases and J by 2 bases; unmatched bases: 8. The germline CDR1 and CDR2 sequences are SEHNR and FQNEAQ (reference sequence). This CDR3 contains 15 residues. The CDR3 DNA reads as TGTGCCAGCAGCTGGGGGAGGGGCGCTACCTACGAGCAGTACTTC. The encoded protein is CASSWGRGATYEQYF.

The chain carries TRBV5-1 and TRBJ2-4; 8 bases are shared with TRBD1. The CDR3 is made up of 15 amino acids. V was clipped by 2 bases and J by 1 base; unmatched bases: 2. In germline, CDR1 is SGHRS, CDR2 YFSETQ. Here the CDR3 DNA reads TGCGCCAGCAGCTTCCGACAGGGGGCCAAAAACATTCAGTACTTC. Translating gives CASSFRQGAKNIQYF.

The J gene is TRBJ2-2, the V gene TRBV18, with a weak D call TRBD2 (5 bases). This CDR3 region has 14 residues. V lost 2 bases and J lost 13, with 17 bases in between. The germline V gene encodes CDR1 KGHSH and CDR2 LQKENI. CDR3 in amino acids: CASSPDKLTTRLFF. Written as DNA, the CDR3 is TGTGCCAGCTCACCAGACAAGCTCACTACTAGGCTGTTTTTT. Full variable domain (outside the CDR3, taken from reference TRBV18 and TRBJ2-2): NAGVMQNPRHLVRRRGQEARLRCSPMKGHSHVYWYRQLPEEGLKFMVYLQKENIIDESGMPKERFSAEFPKEGPSILRIQQVVRGDSAAYFCASSPDKLTTRLFFGEGSRLTVL.

This chain joins TRBV2 and TRBJ1-4; D gene unclear. Trimming removed 6 bases at V and 8 bases at J, with 16 bases between. The length of the CDR3 is 14 residues. The germline V gene encodes CDR1 SNHLY and CDR2 FYNNEI. DNA of the CDR3: TGTGCCAGCAGGCCCGGACTAAGAGGGGAAAAACTGTTTTTT. Translated, it gives CASRPGLRGEKLFF.

The chain uses TRBV21-1 and TRBJ2-7; no check of the table's D call, TRBD1, against the DNA was made. TRBV21-1 is tagged as a pseudogene. The CDR3 has 16 residues. CDR3 DNA: TGTGCCAGCAGCAAAGCAACAGGGTCTGGGACCTACGAGCAGTACTTC. This sequence encodes CASSKATGSGTYEQYF.

The gene calls are TRBV6-5 and TRBJ2-1, with a tentative D call TRBD2 (5 bases). This CDR3 is built from 11 residues. Trimming removed 7 bases from V and 8 bases from J, with 9 bases in between. Germline-derived CDR1 and CDR2 are MNHEY and SVGAGI. CDR3 DNA: TGTGCCAGCACCTCGAGGGATGAGCAGTTCTTC. This codes for CASTSRDEQFF.

The J gene is TRBJ1-1, the V gene TRBV18; D unresolved. This CDR3 is 17 amino acids long. The germline CDR1 and CDR2 sequences are KGHSH and LQKENI. V lost 1 base to trimming and J lost 0 bases, with 15 bases between them. This CDR3 is CASSPRAEVPLNTEAFF. The CDR3 DNA sequence: TGTGCCAGCTCACCACGAGCCGAAGTCCCTTTGAACACTGAAGCTTTCTTT.

This chain links TRBV6-5 with TRBJ1-5; 8 positions agree with TRBD1. V gave up 6 bases and J gave up 2 bases; unmatched junction bases: 6. The length of the CDR3 is 15 residues. Germline loops: CDR1 MNHEY, CDR2 SVGAGI. The CDR3 is CASRADRAGNQPQHF. DNA of the CDR3: TGTGCCAGCAGAGCGGACAGGGCTGGCAATCAGCCCCAGCATTTT.

The rearrangement uses TRBV25-1 and TRBJ2-1, with 8 bases aligning to TRBD2. This CDR3 comprises 16 residues. In germline, CDR1 is MGHDK, CDR2 SYGVNS. The V segment lost 3 bases and the J segment 4 bases; nucleotides outside the gene matches: 8. Written as DNA, the CDR3 is TGTGCCAGCAGTGAGCTGGAAAGCGGGAGATACAATGAGCAGTTCTTC. This gives the protein CASSELESGRYNEQFF. The variable domain in full, completed from reference TRBV25-1 and TRBJ2-1, reads EADIYQTPRYLVIGTGKKITLECSQTMGHDKMYWYQQDPGMELHLIHYSYGVNSTEKGDLSSESTVSRIRTEHFPLTLESARPSHTSQYLCASSELESGRYNEQFFGPGTRLTVL.

The rearrangement links TRBV20-1 to TRBJ1-4; D remains ambiguous. Looked up from germline, CDR1 is DFQATT and CDR2 is SNEGSKA (reference sequence). V lost 5 bases and J lost 6, with 7 bases in between. The CDR3 runs to 11 residues. The CDR3 coding sequence is TGCAGTGCTGGGCGGGATGAAAAACTGTTTTTT. Translation gives CSAGRDEKLFF.

This clone was picked up a small number of times. The CDR3 sequence is CASSPGTTYYEQYF. CDR3 bases: TGCGCCAGCAGCCCCGGGACAACCTACTACGAGCAGTACTTC. The chain couples TRBV4-1 to TRBJ2-7; maybe TRBD1 (6 bases). Per germline, CDR1 MGHRA and CDR2 YSYEKL. With 4 bases removed from V and 3 bases from J, the gap between germline ends came to 13 bases. The CDR3 is 14 amino acids.

This chain uses TRBV5-3 with TRBJ1-1, with TRBD1 as a possible D gene (6 bases). TRBV5-3 belongs to the ORF category, with a function that is uncertain. The V end lost 6 bases, the J end lost 3 bases, and 24 bases lay between the germline ends. CDR3 length: 17 amino acids. In DNA, the CDR3 is TGTGCCAGAACCGAGAGGGGGGGCCCTGTGGTAGACACTGAAGCTTTCTTT. Translated, it gives CARTERGGPVVDTEAFF.

The chain couples TRBV7-9 to TRBJ2-3; 12 bases fit TRBD2. The CDR3 is made up of 15 amino acids. Germline values: CDR1 SEHNR, CDR2 FQNEAQ (reference sequence). The J segment lost 5 bases and the V segment lost 3 bases, leaving 3 bases of the junction unmatched. DNA for the CDR3: TGTGCCAGCAGCTTGCTAGCGGGGGGGGGAGATACGCAGTATTTT. This encodes CASSLLAGGGDTQYF.